This TCR beta chain came from a study of tumor-infiltrating lymphocytes in primary liver carcinoma. The input was about 500 ng total RNA; TCR beta cDNA was made from it with a constant-region primer. Amplification in three nested multiplex PCR rounds with slightly modified ARM-PCR gave rise to TCR beta libraries. TCRdb re-called the multiplex PCR reads through MiXCR, storing one row per CDR3 protein. This table holds 50,000 to 65,000 distinct CDR3 sequences, approximately 74% found once. Both RNA and DNA were isolated together from approximately 20-30 mg of bulk tissue that had not been sorted. With chronic HBV infection, the patients were also treatment-naive. Every tumor contributed samples taken at five separate regions. The receptor was isolated from a man aged 35 to 55 with primary liver carcinoma and hepatitis B virus infection. Sequencing was performed on liver tumor tissue from sampling region 4. Subset specified: tumor region T4, right-lateral pole.

CDR3 region: CASGIESLEQYF. DNA of the CDR3: TGTGCCAGCGGCATTGAGTCTCTCGAGCAGTACTTC. The chain recombines TRBV28 with TRBJ2-7, with D uncertain. The CDR3 runs 12 residues. The V and J ends lost 8 bases and 6 bases respectively, with 14 bases between them. Germline CDR1 reads MDHEN; CDR2 reads SYDVKM.